Each of the 27 T cell receptor beta chains below was sequenced from the same sample in a study of blood T cell repertoires in COVID-19. The repertoire was sequenced with immunoSEQ multiplex PCR; TCRdb's copy has only in-frame clones and lacks some. The sample shows 260,000 or so clones, approximately 90% of them seen only once. The sample was PBMCs or T cells enriched from blood (not recorded which). The receptors were sampled from a woman aged 25-40 years with acute COVID-19.

In nucleotides, the CDR3 is TGTGCCAGCAGTGACAGGGGTAATCATGAGCAGTTCTTC. Its protein is CASSDRGNHEQFF. The chain links TRBV6-4 to TRBJ2-1; the D gene is possibly TRBD1 (5 bases). Germline-derived CDR1 and CDR2 are MRHNA and SNTAGT. Trimming cost V 2 bases and J 8 bases, with 10 bases left between them. There are 13 residues in the CDR3.

This chain links TRBV4-1 with TRBJ2-7, with TRBD1 identical over 8 bases. Germline-derived CDR1 and CDR2 are MGHRA and YSYEKL. The CDR3 runs to 16 residues. The V segment lost 4 bases and the J segment 3 bases; nucleotides outside the gene matches: 11. CDR3 residues: CASSPSSGTGSYEQYF. Written as DNA, the CDR3 is TGCGCCAGCAGCCCGTCCTCCGGGACAGGTAGCTACGAGCAGTACTTC.

The chain recombines TRBV6-2 or TRBV6-3 with TRBJ2-7; 12 bases are a match to TRBD1. V was pared by 4 bases and J by 4 bases, with 5 bases of the junction left unmatched. CDR1 is MNHEY, CDR2 SVGEGT, per germline. This CDR3 is built from 15 residues. The CDR3 bases are TGTGCCAGCAGTTCCGGGACAGGGGGCTTTTACGAGCAGTACTTC. Residues: CASSSGTGGFYEQYF.

The chain joins TRBV19 to TRBJ2-5; 13 positions match TRBD2. This CDR3 spans 15 amino acids. V lost 5 bases, J lost 4 bases, and 4 bases stayed unmatched. CDR1 is LNHDA, CDR2 SQIVND, per germline (reference sequence). The CDR3 bases are TGTGCCAGTAGTTCGACTAGCGGGGGGTTAGAGACCCAGTACTTC. It translates to CASSSTSGGLETQYF. The complete variable domain, with remaining parts taken from reference TRBV19 and TRBJ2-5, reads DGGITQSPKYLFRKEGQNVTLSCEQNLNHDAMYWYRQDPGQGLRLIYYSQIVNDFQKGDIAEGYSVSREKKESFPLTVTSAQKNPTAFYLCASSSTSGGLETQYFGPGTRLLVL.

The chain joins TRBV7-8 to TRBJ2-5; 10 bases fit TRBD1. Losses at the gene ends were 5 bases for V and 6 bases for J; bases not matched to a gene: 6. The germline V gene encodes CDR1 SGHVS and CDR2 FQNEAQ. The CDR3 covers 14 residues. The CDR3 DNA is TGTGCCAGCAGCCTGGACAGGGGGTTGCAGACCCAGTACTTC. Translated: CASSLDRGLQTQYF.

The rearrangement joins TRBV7-6 to TRBJ2-3, with no clear D. Germline V gene data show CDR1 as SGHVS and CDR2 as FNYEAQ. V was clipped by 2 bases and J by 4 bases, with 4 bases between them. CDR3 size: 12 residues. The CDR3 region is CASSLTADTQYF. The DNA for the CDR3 is TGTGCCAGCAGCTTAACTGCAGATACGCAGTATTTT.

The gene calls are TRBV3-1 (or the pseudogene TRBV3-2) and TRBJ1-4; no definite D call. Germline assignment: CDR1 LGHDT and CDR2 YNNKEL (reference sequence). Trimming removed 8 bases from V and 10 bases from J, with 8 bases in between. This CDR3 is built from 10 residues. In DNA, the CDR3 is TGTGCCAGCTTACTAGTAAAACTGTTTTTT. Its translation: CASLLVKLFF.

The chain combines TRBV10-3 with TRBJ2-7; weak D call: TRBD2 (5 bases). There are 16 residues in the CDR3. The ends were cut back, 0 bases at V and 2 bases at J, with 14 bases in the middle. CDR1 is ENHRY, CDR2 SYGVKD, per germline. The CDR3 sequence is CAISESLAGGTYEQYF. The CDR3 coding sequence is TGTGCCATCAGTGAGTCGTTGGCAGGAGGTACCTACGAGCAGTACTTC.

This clone was seen just once. The chain joins TRBV19 to TRBJ1-2, with unresolved D. The CDR3 has 12 residues. Looked up from germline, CDR1 is LNHDA and CDR2 is SQIVND (reference sequence). The V end was cut by 4 bases, the J end by 6 bases, with 9 bases between. The CDR3 DNA sequence: TGTGCCAGTAGTACGAGGGCAGATGGCTACACCTTC. It specifies CASSTRADGYTF.

CDR3 DNA sequence: TGTGCCACCAGCAGAGATTCGGAGCTAGCTTGGGACGGGGGGCCCTACGAGCAGTACTTC. Amino acids: CATSRDSELAWDGGPYEQYF. V and J are TRBV15 and TRBJ2-7, with D tentatively TRBD2 (7 bases). The CDR3 contains 20 residues. V lost 0 bases to trimming and J lost 2 bases, with 26 bases between them. Looked up from germline, CDR1 is LNHNV and CDR2 is YYDKDF (reference sequence).

This clone was detected only a few times. The rearrangement joins TRBV6-1 to TRBJ1-2, with 8 bases identical to TRBD1. The ends lost 1 base at V and 3 bases at J; junction bases unmatched: 7. The CDR3 is 16 residues long. Germline loops: CDR1 MNHNS, CDR2 SASEGT. The CDR3 region is CASSEDNGQGYYGYTF. The CDR3 DNA is TGTGCCAGCAGTGAAGACAACGGACAGGGTTACTATGGCTACACCTTC.

The chain recombines TRBV5-1 with TRBJ2-7, with a tentative D call TRBD1 (6 bases). V gave up 4 bases and J gave up 1 base, with 18 bases separating them. Per the germline V gene, CDR1 is SGHRS and CDR2 is YFSETQ. This CDR3 has 16 residues. The CDR3, as DNA: TGCGCCAGCAGCCCCCTCCCTCCGCAGGGGTCCTACGAGCAGTACTTC. This encodes CASSPLPPQGSYEQYF. Looking up the rest from reference TRBV5-1 and TRBJ2-7 gives the full variable domain: KAGVTQTPRYLIKTRGQQVTLSCSPISGHRSVSWYQQTPGQGLQFLFEYFSETQRNKGNFPGRFSGRQFSNSRSEMNVSTLELGDSALYLCASSPLPPQGSYEQYFGPGTRLTVT.

Comments on this clone: The same CDR3 is also encoded by other DNA sequences in this sample. The rearrangement joins TRBV5-1 to TRBJ2-1; D unclear. The CDR3 extends over 15 amino acids. From germline, CDR1 is SGHRS and CDR2 YFSETQ. With 0 bases removed from V and 1 base from J, the gap between germline ends came to 8 bases. CDR3 sequence (DNA): TGCGCCAGCAGCTTGGAACTGTCATCCTACAATGAGCAGTTCTTC. Its protein is CASSLELSSYNEQFF.

J is TRBJ2-3 and V is TRBV19; maybe TRBD2 (6 bases). The length of the CDR3 is 16 residues. Germline-derived CDR1 and CDR2 are LNHDA and SQIVND (reference sequence). V dropped 3 bases and J dropped 0 bases, with 13 bases sitting between them. The CDR3 region has the DNA TGTGCCAGTAGTATCGGGAGACAGACTAGCACAGATACGCAGTATTTT. Its translation: CASSIGRQTSTDTQYF.

The CDR3 protein is CASSRLTGDLLFLNEQFF. CDR3 DNA: TGTGCCAGCAGTCGCCTCACAGGGGATTTGTTGTTTTTGAATGAGCAGTTCTTC. This chain links TRBV7-9 with TRBJ2-1, with 7 bases identical to TRBD1. CDR1 and CDR2 from the germline V gene are SEHNR and FQNEAQ (reference sequence). V lost 6 bases to trimming and J lost 7 bases; unmatched junction nucleotides: 21. The CDR3 has 18 residues. The complete variable domain, with remaining parts taken from reference TRBV7-9 and TRBJ2-1, reads DTGVSQNPRHKITKRGQNVTFRCDPISEHNRLYWYRQTLGQGPEFLTYFQNEAQLEKSRLLSDRFSAERPKGSFSTLEIQRTEQGDSAMYLCASSRLTGDLLFLNEQFFGPGTRLTVL.

V and J are TRBV6-5 and TRBJ2-2; TRBD2 matches at 13 bases. CDR1 is MNHEY and CDR2 is SVGAGI in the germline V gene. The length of the CDR3 is 15 residues. The V and J ends lost 2 bases and 9 bases, in that order; junction bases with no gene match: 3. The CDR3 DNA reads TGTGCCAGCAGTTACAGGGGACTAGCGGGGAGGGAGCTGTTTTTT. Translated, it gives CASSYRGLAGRELFF.

The rearrangement uses TRBV5-1 and TRBJ1-1; TRBD1 might be the D (6 bases). V lost 0 bases and J lost 4, with 13 bases in between. Germline values: CDR1 SGHRS, CDR2 YFSETQ. The CDR3 is made up of 15 amino acids. This CDR3 reads CASSLDRVQATEAFF. The CDR3 DNA sequence: TGCGCCAGCAGCTTGGACAGGGTTCAGGCCACTGAAGCTTTCTTT.

A single count supports this clone. The chain recombines TRBV6-1 with TRBJ1-2; D possibly corresponds to TRBD1 (5 bases). The V gene lost 3 bases and the J gene lost 8 bases, with 19 bases spanning the gap. Germline V CDR1 and CDR2: MNHNS, SASEGT. This CDR3 has 15 residues. The CDR3 is CASSESSGPTRGYTF. CDR3 nucleotides: TGTGCCAGCAGTGAGAGTTCAGGGCCCACCCGGGGCTACACCTTC.

V gene TRBV19 combines with J gene TRBJ1-3; the D is unclear. The CDR3 totals 15 residues. Germline V gene lookup returns CDR1 LNHDA and CDR2 SQIVND (reference sequence). The ends were cut back, 5 bases at V and 3 bases at J, with 14 bases in the middle. As DNA, the CDR3 is TGTGCCAGTAGTTCGAGGGTGCGGTATGGAAACACCATATATTTT. Amino acids: CASSSRVRYGNTIYF.

This clone was observed once. The V gene is TRBV4-2, the J gene TRBJ2-2; D might be TRBD1 (6 bases). V shed 1 base and J shed 6 bases, with 21 bases lying between them. CDR1 and CDR2 (germline): LGHNA, YNFKEQ. This CDR3 spans 18 amino acids. CDR3 sequence (DNA): TGTGCCAGCAGCCAAGTACCCCGGACAGTGGGATCGCCCGGGGAGCTGTTTTTT. Protein: CASSQVPRTVGSPGELFF.

This clone was counted a single time. V is TRBV7-9 and J is TRBJ2-7; no clear D gene. Looked up from germline, CDR1 is SEHNR and CDR2 is FQNEAQ (reference sequence). This CDR3 spans 12 amino acids. The ends were cut back, 5 bases at V and 4 bases at J, with 9 bases in the middle. CDR3 sequence: CASSPQDYEQYF. In DNA, the CDR3 is TGTGCCAGCAGCCCACAAGATTACGAGCAGTACTTC.

This chain uses TRBV12-5 with TRBJ1-3; D ambiguous. CDR1 is LGHNT and CDR2 is FRNRAP in the germline V gene. This CDR3 has 16 amino acids. Between the trimmed V and J ends, which lost 0 bases and 0 bases, there was a span of 9 bases. The CDR3 region is CASGLVAASSGNTIYF. DNA of the CDR3: TGTGCTAGTGGTTTGGTCGCGGCCAGCTCTGGAAACACCATATATTTT.

This sequence joins TRBV5-1 and TRBJ1-1, with 7 bases fitting TRBD1. The CDR3 is made up of 13 amino acids. Looked up from germline, CDR1 is SGHRS and CDR2 is YFSETQ. After removal of 5 bases from V and 8 bases from J, the junction contained 9 bases not matched to a gene. Written as DNA, the CDR3 is TGCGCCAGCAGTCGCGGGACAGCGCCCGAAGCTTTCTTT. It encodes CASSRGTAPEAFF.

This sequence joins TRBV6-5 and TRBJ1-5; D gene ambiguous. Germline CDR1 MNHEY, CDR2 SVGAGI. Trimming removed 4 bases from V and 3 bases from J, with 7 bases in between. There are 13 residues in the CDR3. The CDR3 is CASSSGVNQPQHF. The CDR3 DNA sequence: TGTGCCAGCAGTTCCGGGGTCAATCAGCCCCAGCATTTT.

The chain links TRBV19 to TRBJ1-1, with TRBD1 matching 7 bases. Germline values: CDR1 LNHDA, CDR2 SQIVND (reference sequence). The V and J ends lost 6 bases and 7 bases, in that order; junction bases with no gene match: 17. CDR3 length: 16 residues. CDR3 sequence: CASRLHIQGSADEAFF. CDR3 nucleotide sequence: TGTGCCAGTAGACTACACATACAGGGGAGTGCTGATGAAGCTTTCTTT.

The V and J genes are TRBV27 and TRBJ2-3; TRBD2 matches at 7 bases. V trimming: 10 bases; J trimming: 0 bases; junction bases outside the gene matches: 7. Germline loops: CDR1 MNHEY, CDR2 SMNVEV (reference sequence). CDR3 length: 14 amino acids. The CDR3 loop reads CAIAAGGSTDTQYF. The CDR3 nucleotides are TGTGCCATCGCTGCCGGGGGGAGCACAGATACGCAGTATTTT.

This chain joins TRBV30 and TRBJ1-1; D not certain. This CDR3 has 12 amino acids. Trimming removed 2 bases at V and 11 bases at J, with 15 bases between. Germline values: CDR1 GTSNPN, CDR2 SVGIG (reference sequence). CDR3: CAWSPGESMAFF. The CDR3 DNA is TGTGCCTGGAGTCCCGGGGAGAGTATGGCTTTCTTT.